Below are 10 T cell receptor beta chains sequenced from a single sample in a study of T cell repertoires in cytomegalovirus infection. TCRdb used MiXCR to reprocess the reads, holding one entry per CDR3 protein. This sample has 740,000 or so distinct CDR3 sequences; 35% occur once, and the top ten carry around 2.8%. Material: PBMCs. Receptors were obtained from a human donor in good health (CMV status not recorded). Some clones in this sample may be carry-over from other donors' samples.

This clonotype appeared a few times. V usage is TRBV7-6 and J usage is TRBJ2-1; TRBD1 might be the D (6 bases). Germline V gene sequence: CDR1 SGHVS, CDR2 FNYEAQ. This CDR3 comprises 18 residues. Trimming shortened V by 1 base and J by 1 base, and 17 bases separated the two germline ends. CDR3 sequence: CASSLEGRGYLSYNEQFF. The CDR3 nucleotides are TGTGCCAGCAGCTTAGAGGGCAGGGGATATCTATCCTACAATGAGCAGTTCTTC.

CDR3 protein: CASSLGRENQPQHF. In DNA, the CDR3 is TGTGCCAGCAGTTTAGGGAGGGAAAATCAGCCCCAGCATTTT. The gene calls are TRBV2 and TRBJ1-5; no firm D call. The CDR3 totals 14 residues. CDR1 is SNHLY, CDR2 FYNNEI, per germline. The germline V and J ends were trimmed by 5 bases and 4 bases, with 12 bases remaining between them.

Many counts were recorded for this clonotype. V and J are TRBV12-3 or TRBV12-4 and TRBJ1-6; a weak D match, TRBD1 (5 bases). The CDR3 runs 16 residues. V lost 4 bases and J 9 bases, leaving 19 bases between the germline ends. The CDR3 bases are TGTGCCAGCAGTTCCCCCGGGGTTCAGGGTCGTTCACCCCTCCACTTT. It yields the protein CASSSPGVQGRSPLHF.

The chain links TRBV7-8 to TRBJ1-4; the D gene is possibly TRBD1 (5 bases). This CDR3 spans 16 amino acids. Trimming shortened V by 5 bases and J by 5 bases, and 18 bases separated the two germline ends. The V gene's germline CDR1 is SGHVS and CDR2 FQNEAQ. The CDR3 sequence is CASSPRSRGLNEKLFF. The DNA of the CDR3 is TGTGCCAGCAGCCCTAGAAGTCGGGGACTGAATGAAAAACTGTTTTTT.

The J gene is TRBJ1-5, the V gene TRBV10-3; D remains unclear. Germline assignment: CDR1 ENHRY and CDR2 SYGVKD. V lost 3 bases, J lost 2 bases, and 14 bases lay in between. The CDR3 is 16 residues long. CDR3 sequence (DNA): TGTGCCATCAGTGATCCCCCCCCCGGAGGCAATCAGCCCCAGCATTTT. It encodes CAISDPPPGGNQPQHF.

The chain uses TRBV10-2 and TRBJ1-1; 8 positions agree with TRBD1. V lost 7 bases and J lost 4; bases outside the gene matches: 5. Germline loops: CDR1 WSHSY, CDR2 SAAADI. The CDR3 is 13 amino acids. The chain's CDR3 is CASTQGVGTEAFF. For the CDR3, the DNA is TGCGCCAGCACACAGGGGGTAGGCACTGAAGCTTTCTTT.

This rearrangement joins TRBV28 to TRBJ1-1, with 9 bases matching TRBD1. V lost 2 bases to trimming and J lost 6 bases; unmatched junction nucleotides: 7. This CDR3 contains 15 residues. Germline CDR1 is MDHEN and CDR2 is SYDVKM. The DNA for the CDR3 is TGTGCCAGCAGTTTAGAGGGGACAGGGAAGGCTGAAGCTTTCTTT. Translated: CASSLEGTGKAEAFF.

This clonotype was picked up a small number of times. The chain has TRBV19 and TRBJ1-5; D may be TRBD1 (5 bases). Per the germline V gene, CDR1 is LNHDA and CDR2 is SQIVND (reference sequence). The CDR3 consists of 15 residues. The V end lost 1 base, the J end lost 4 bases, and 11 bases lay between the germline ends. This CDR3 reads CASSIGEWGNQPQHF. The CDR3 bases are TGTGCCAGTAGTATAGGGGAATGGGGGAATCAGCCCCAGCATTTT.

For the CDR3, the DNA is TGTGCCAGTAGTATAGTCTCTGGAACCGGGGAGCTGTTTTTT. This gives the protein CASSIVSGTGELFF. This chain joins TRBV19 and TRBJ2-2; D ambiguous. Germline lookup yields CDR1 LNHDA and CDR2 SQIVND (reference sequence). V gave up 1 base and J gave up 5 bases, with 8 bases separating them. The CDR3 has 14 residues.

On this clonotype: One end of the junction varies from germline; a read error may be responsible. The V and J genes are TRBV6-1 and TRBJ2-7, with D unclear. The CDR3 loop spans 14 amino acids. Germline CDR1 MNHNS, CDR2 SASEGT. CDR3 nucleotides: TGTGCCCGCAGTGAAGGAGTGTGGCAATACGAGCAGTACTTC. It yields the protein CARSEGVWQYEQYF.